This entry lists 17 T cell receptor beta chains sequenced from one sample in a study of T cells in localized non-small cell lung cancer. Sequencing used immunoSEQ multiplex PCR; TCRdb keeps in-frame clones, though not all of them. The sample includes about 72,000 clones, approximately 84% of them seen just once. The sample in question was peripheral blood, obtained before any cancer treatment. The receptor set was obtained from a female donor of 60 years or more with stage I lung adenocarcinoma.

This chain joins TRBV6-1 and TRBJ1-2; D possibly corresponds to TRBD1 (6 bases). Germline CDR1 MNHNS, CDR2 SASEGT. This CDR3 is built from 13 residues. Trimming cost V 6 bases and J 5 bases, with 13 bases left between them. CDR3 sequence reads: CASSPSGAYGYTF. The CDR3 DNA reads as TGTGCCAGCAGCCCATCAGGGGCTTATGGCTACACCTTC.

The V call is TRBV6-1, the J call TRBJ1-1, with D perhaps matching TRBD1 (6 bases). The CDR3 has 14 residues. CDR1 is MNHNS and CDR2 is SASEGT in the germline V gene. The V and J ends lost 7 bases and 6 bases respectively, with 18 bases between them. The CDR3 loop is CASIRTEGSAEAFF. CDR3 nucleotide sequence: TGTGCCAGCATTCGGACAGAGGGGTCGGCTGAAGCTTTCTTT.

The chain is built from TRBV5-1 and TRBJ1-1; D is ambiguous. The CDR3 runs to 13 residues. The germline CDR1 and CDR2 sequences are SGHRS and YFSETQ. The V end lost 4 bases, the J end lost 2 bases, and 9 bases lay between the germline ends. CDR3: CASSLGLNTEAFF. DNA for the CDR3: TGCGCCAGCAGCCTCGGGTTAAACACTGAAGCTTTCTTT.

This clone was recorded only once. The V and J genes are TRBV5-6 and TRBJ1-2, with 11 bases that match TRBD1. The germline V gene has CDR1 SGHDT and CDR2 YYEEEE. The ends lost 0 bases at V and 8 bases at J; junction bases unmatched: 9. CDR3 length: 16 residues. The CDR3 nucleotides read TGTGCCAGCAGCTTGGCCACCGGGACAGGGGGACGGGGCTACACCTTC. Protein sequence: CASSLATGTGGRGYTF.

This chain uses TRBV4-3 with TRBJ2-7; D tentatively fits TRBD1 or TRBD2 (6 bases each). Germline-derived CDR1 and CDR2 are LGHNA and YSLEER. Trimming took off 0 bases at V and 4 bases at J, with 13 bases between the two ends. The CDR3 covers 15 residues. The CDR3 DNA sequence: TGCGCCAGCAGCCAAGATTTGGGGGGCTTTTACGAGCAGTACTTC. Encoded protein: CASSQDLGGFYEQYF.

The rearrangement joins TRBV2 to TRBJ1-2, with D unclear. Per germline, CDR1 SNHLY and CDR2 FYNNEI. This CDR3 spans 13 amino acids. Trimming pared 6 bases from V and 2 bases from J, leaving 10 bases between. CDR3 DNA sequence: TGTGCCAGCAGGTCGGACGGGAACTATGGCTACACCTTC. Translated, it gives CASRSDGNYGYTF.

V is TRBV19 and J is TRBJ2-1; D is perhaps TRBD1 (6 bases). V was shortened by 2 bases and J by 7 bases, with 12 bases between the two germline ends. This CDR3 is built from 14 residues. CDR1 is LNHDA, CDR2 SQIVND, per germline (reference sequence). The CDR3 DNA reads TGTGCCAGTAGTATAAACGGACAGCTTAATGAGCAGTTCTTC. Amino acids: CASSINGQLNEQFF.

The chain employs TRBV5-1 and TRBJ2-5, with 12 bases that match TRBD2. CDR1 is SGHRS, CDR2 YFSETQ, per germline. V shed 0 bases, J shed 2 bases, and the junction held 5 bases outside the gene matches. The length of the CDR3 is 17 residues. CDR3 bases: TGCGCCAGCAGCTTGGCGGGACTAGCGGGCTTACAAGAGACCCAGTACTTC. Translated: CASSLAGLAGLQETQYF.

The chain links TRBV6-1 to TRBJ2-5; TRBD2 matches 7 bases. Germline assignment: CDR1 MNHNS and CDR2 SASEGT. CDR3 length: 15 residues. The ends lost 1 base at V and 5 bases at J; junction bases unmatched: 7. Written as DNA, the CDR3 is TGTGCCAGCAGTGAAGTGGGAGGGGCGTGGGAGACCCAGTACTTC. It codes for CASSEVGGAWETQYF.

This clone came up a few times. The V gene is TRBV6-1, the J gene TRBJ1-2; D uncertain. Trimming left V 6 bases short and J 3 bases short, with 11 bases between. Germline CDR1 MNHNS, CDR2 SASEGT. The CDR3 contains 13 residues. CDR3 DNA sequence: TGTGCCAGCAGAGGAGGCAGGTACTATGGCTACACCTTC. As protein: CASRGGRYYGYTF.

The V gene is TRBV5-1, the J gene TRBJ2-7; 7 nucleotides agree with TRBD1. After removal of 4 bases from V and 2 bases from J, the junction contained 3 bases not matched to a gene. Germline CDR1 SGHRS, CDR2 YFSETQ. This CDR3 has 13 amino acids. The CDR3 DNA reads as TGCGCCAGCAGCATGACAGGGCCCTACGAGCAGTACTTC. Its translation: CASSMTGPYEQYF. The full variable domain, completed using reference TRBV5-1 and TRBJ2-7, is KAGVTQTPRYLIKTRGQQVTLSCSPISGHRSVSWYQQTPGQGLQFLFEYFSETQRNKGNFPGRFSGRQFSNSRSEMNVSTLELGDSALYLCASSMTGPYEQYFGPGTRLTVT.

The chain employs TRBV10-3 and TRBJ1-2, with 7 positions matching TRBD1. CDR1 and CDR2 (germline): ENHRY, SYGVKD. The CDR3 covers 12 residues. The ends lost 3 bases at V and 8 bases at J; junction bases unmatched: 3. CDR3 coding DNA: TGTGCCATCAGTGACCAGGACAGGGGCTACACCTTC. Encoded protein: CAISDQDRGYTF.

The V call is TRBV6-1, the J call TRBJ2-1; possible D gene TRBD1, 5 bases. Germline V gene lookup returns CDR1 MNHNS and CDR2 SASEGT. The V end lost 1 base, the J end lost 5 bases, and 9 bases lay between the germline ends. This CDR3 has 14 amino acids. The CDR3 nucleotides read TGTGCCAGCAGTGAAGTTTGGACAAACAATGAGCAGTTCTTC. Its protein is CASSEVWTNNEQFF.

The J gene is TRBJ1-4, the V gene TRBV6-1, with TRBD1 matching over 8 bases. Per germline, CDR1 MNHNS and CDR2 SASEGT. The CDR3 contains 15 residues. With V trimmed by 6 bases and J by 7 bases, 10 bases remained unmatched. The CDR3 reads CASRGQVIRSEKLFF. CDR3 nucleotides: TGTGCCAGCAGGGGACAGGTTATCAGAAGTGAAAAACTGTTTTTT.

CDR3: CASNTWQEQYF. In DNA, the CDR3 is TGCGCCAGCAATACATGGCAAGAACAGTATTTT. The V gene is TRBV10-2, the J gene TRBJ2-3; D is unclear. Germline V gene data show CDR1 as WSHSY and CDR2 as SAAADI. The V end was cut by 7 bases, the J end by 12 bases, with 14 bases between. This CDR3 is built from 11 residues.

The chain employs TRBV6-5 and TRBJ2-7; D not resolved. V was shortened by 2 bases and J by 3 bases, with 11 bases between the two germline ends. The CDR3 has 14 amino acids. CDR1 is MNHEY and CDR2 is SVGAGI in the germline V gene. The DNA for the CDR3 is TGTGCCAGCAGTTACAGAAACAGATTCTACGAGCAGTACTTC. Translated, it gives CASSYRNRFYEQYF.

The V gene is TRBV6-5, the J gene TRBJ1-1; TRBD1 matches at 8 bases. There are 13 residues in the CDR3. CDR1 MNHEY and CDR2 SVGAGI come from the germline V gene. V lost 5 bases, J lost 5 bases, and 4 bases stayed unmatched. The CDR3 bases are TGTGCCAGCAGTCGGACAGGGTGGACTGAAGCTTTCTTT. Translated, it gives CASSRTGWTEAFF.